These 20 T cell receptor beta chains came from one sample sequenced in a study of T cell repertoires in cytomegalovirus infection. These TCRs' antigens remain unknown. TCRdb re-derived calls from the reads in MiXCR, one entry per CDR3 protein. The top ten hold around three quarters of the sample, which has 60,000 to 85,000 distinct CDR3 sequences, about 23% seen once. Sequenced input: PBMCs, sequenced either directly or after in vitro stimulation (not recorded which). The receptors originated from a human donor in good health (CMV status not recorded). Some clones in this sample may be carry-over from other donors' samples.

This clonotype was detected only a few times. CDR3 sequence reads: CASSLTGLATGELFF. CDR3 coding DNA: TGTGCCAGCAGTTTAACCGGACTAGCGACCGGGGAGCTGTTTTTT. The J gene is TRBJ2-2, the V gene TRBV28, with 9 bases fitting TRBD2. V lost 2 bases to trimming and J lost 5 bases; unmatched junction nucleotides: 3. This CDR3 contains 15 residues. Germline V gene lookup returns CDR1 MDHEN and CDR2 SYDVKM. The full variable domain, with the rest looked up from reference TRBV28 and TRBJ2-2, is DVKVTQSSRYLVKRTGEKVFLECVQDMDHENMFWYRQDPGLGLRLIYFSYDVKMKEKGDIPEGYSVSREKKERFSLILESASTNQTSMYLCASSLTGLATGELFFGEGSRLTVL.

Many counts were recorded for this clonotype. The V gene is TRBV15, the J gene TRBJ2-6; maybe TRBD2 (5 bases). V was cut by 0 bases and J by 2 bases, with 8 bases left in between. The V gene's germline CDR1 is LNHNV and CDR2 YYDKDF (reference sequence). CDR3 length: 16 residues. The CDR3: CATSRDSGAGANVLTF. In DNA, the CDR3 is TGTGCCACCAGCAGAGATTCCGGGGCTGGGGCCAACGTCCTGACTTTC.

This clonotype was detected a few times. The genes are TRBV15 and TRBJ2-7; D remains ambiguous. The CDR3 contains 14 residues. Trimming removed 0 bases from V and 5 bases from J, with 11 bases in between. Germline V gene data show CDR1 as LNHNV and CDR2 as YYDKDF (reference sequence). CDR3 coding DNA: TGTGCCACCAGCAGAGAAGTCAATTTCCACGAGCAGTACTTC. Translation gives CATSREVNFHEQYF.

This clonotype was seen at least ten times. V gene TRBV7-2 combines with J gene TRBJ2-1; D gene uncertain. V dropped 3 bases and J dropped 7 bases, with 16 bases sitting between them. This CDR3 contains 15 residues. Germline CDR1 and CDR2: SGHTA and FQGNSA. CDR3 sequence (DNA): TGTGCCAGCAGCTTGAAGTTTGGAGAGAGGAATGAGCAGTTCTTC. As protein: CASSLKFGERNEQFF.

There are a few counts of this clonotype. The chain has TRBV4-1 and TRBJ1-4; TRBD1 might be the D (5 bases). This CDR3 comprises 16 residues. With 1 base removed from V and 7 bases from J, the gap between germline ends came to 16 bases. CDR1 and CDR2 from the germline V gene are MGHRA and YSYEKL. The CDR3 bases are TGCGCCAGCAGCCAAGGAGGGACGCCCGGCCCTGAAAAACTGTTTTTT. Amino acids: CASSQGGTPGPEKLFF.

The sample holds many counts of this clonotype. J is TRBJ2-7 and V is TRBV2, with TRBD2 as a possible D gene (5 bases). Germline CDR1 SNHLY, CDR2 FYNNEI. This CDR3 spans 12 amino acids. V lost 7 bases, J lost 2 bases, and 9 bases lay in between. The CDR3 coding sequence is TGTGCCAGCATGCCCGGGGCCTACGAGCAGTACTTC. Residues: CASMPGAYEQYF.

The chain carries TRBV28 and TRBJ1-6, with 10 bases that match TRBD1. The CDR3 covers 13 residues. The junction had 2 bases not matched to a gene; V was cut back by 6 bases and J by 9 bases. Germline V gene sequence: CDR1 MDHEN, CDR2 SYDVKM. The CDR3 DNA is TGTGCCAGCAGCGACAGGGGGCGTTCACCCCTCCACTTT. This codes for CASSDRGRSPLHF.

The rearrangement joins TRBV14 to TRBJ2-5; 9 bases agree with TRBD2. The CDR3 extends over 17 amino acids. In germline, CDR1 is SGHDN, CDR2 FVKESK. The V and J ends lost 0 bases and 0 bases, in that order; junction bases with no gene match: 5. This CDR3 reads CASSQDFLAGNQETQYF. The CDR3 nucleotides read TGTGCCAGCAGCCAAGATTTCCTAGCGGGAAACCAAGAGACCCAGTACTTC. Using reference TRBV14 and TRBJ2-5 for the parts outside the CDR3, the full variable domain is EAGVTQFPSHSVIEKGQTVTLRCDPISGHDNLYWYRRVMGKEIKFLLHFVKESKQDESGMPNNRFLAERTGGTYSTLKVQPAELEDSGVYFCASSQDFLAGNQETQYFGPGTRLLVL.

CDR3 region: CASSSPNGALGGYTF. In DNA form, the CDR3 reads TGTGCCAGCAGCTCACCCAACGGGGCGCTAGGGGGCTACACCTTC. The J gene is TRBJ1-2, the V gene TRBV7-2, with D possibly being TRBD1 (5 bases). This CDR3 contains 15 residues. Germline assignment: CDR1 SGHTA and CDR2 FQGNSA. Trimming cost V 4 bases and J 8 bases, with 20 bases left between them.

There are a few counts of this clonotype. The chain employs TRBV18 and TRBJ1-1; 7 bases align to TRBD1. The CDR3 runs 13 residues. The trim removed 4 bases at V and 5 bases at J, leaving 4 bases unmatched. CDR1 and CDR2 (germline): KGHSH, LQKENI. The CDR3 DNA reads as TGTGCCAGCTCACAGGGGGCCCTAACTGAAGCTTTCTTT. It encodes CASSQGALTEAFF. The full variable domain, with the rest looked up from reference TRBV18 and TRBJ1-1, is NAGVMQNPRHLVRRRGQEARLRCSPMKGHSHVYWYRQLPEEGLKFMVYLQKENIIDESGMPKERFSAEFPKEGPSILRIQQVVRGDSAAYFCASSQGALTEAFFGQGTRLTVV.

This sequence joins TRBV19 and TRBJ1-6, with D tentatively TRBD1 (5 bases). The V end was cut by 5 bases, the J end by 8 bases, with 10 bases between. The CDR3 runs to 13 residues. Germline loops: CDR1 LNHDA, CDR2 SQIVND (reference sequence). The CDR3 here is CASSPGTDSPLHF. Written as DNA, the CDR3 is TGTGCCAGTAGTCCCGGGACGGATTCACCCCTCCACTTT.

The rearrangement links TRBV7-2 to TRBJ2-1; 8 bases line up with TRBD1. CDR1 and CDR2 from the germline V gene are SGHTA and FQGNSA. The CDR3 sequence is 14 residues long. Trimming removed 5 bases from V and 5 bases from J; junction bases left unmatched: 5. For the CDR3, the DNA is TGTGCCAGCAGCCGCGGGACAGGCAACAATGAGCAGTTCTTC. It translates to CASSRGTGNNEQFF.

This clonotype was observed at least ten times. This chain links TRBV7-2 with TRBJ2-5; 13 nucleotides line up with TRBD2. V gave up 5 bases and J gave up 6 bases; unmatched junction bases: 9. The germline gives CDR1 SGHTA, CDR2 FQGNSA. The CDR3 loop spans 16 amino acids. CDR3 protein: CASSTGTSGTGKTQYF. Written as DNA, the CDR3 is TGTGCCAGCAGCACTGGGACTAGCGGGACTGGGAAGACCCAGTACTTC.

This clonotype was observed a few times. The chain couples TRBV24-1 to TRBJ2-1; 7 bases are a match to TRBD2. Germline assignment: CDR1 KGHDR and CDR2 SFDVKD. The CDR3 is made up of 16 amino acids. J lost 4 bases, V lost 7 bases, and 12 bases had no gene match. CDR3 DNA: TGTGCCACCAGCTCCGCGGGAGCCCAAGGGTACAATGAGCAGTTCTTC. It encodes CATSSAGAQGYNEQFF.

This chain joins TRBV7-3 and TRBJ2-5; 7 bases line up with TRBD2. With 4 bases clipped from V and 2 bases from J, the junction kept 1 base outside the gene matches. The CDR3 runs to 13 residues. Germline V gene lookup returns CDR1 SGHTA and CDR2 FQGTGA. In nucleotides, the CDR3 is TGTGCCAGCAGCTCACTAGCGCAAGAGACCCAGTACTTC. Its translation is CASSSLAQETQYF. Based on the CDR3 plus reference TRBV7-3 and TRBJ2-5, the full variable domain is GAGVSQTPSNKVTEKGKYVELRCDPISGHTALYWYRQSLGQGPEFLIYFQGTGAADDSGLPNDRFFAVRPEGSVSTLKIQRTERGDSAVYLCASSSLAQETQYFGPGTRLLVL.

This clonotype occurred a few times. The chain carries TRBV20-1 and TRBJ2-1, with 11 bases that match TRBD2. Germline values: CDR1 DFQATT, CDR2 SNEGSKA (reference sequence). After removal of 6 bases from V and 1 base from J, the junction contained 5 bases not matched to a gene. The CDR3 loop spans 15 amino acids. This CDR3 is CSAKTSGGSYNEQFF. CDR3 bases: TGCAGTGCAAAAACTAGCGGGGGATCCTACAATGAGCAGTTCTTC.

This chain joins TRBV7-2 and TRBJ1-4, with D perhaps TRBD1 (5 bases). CDR1 SGHTA and CDR2 FQGNSA come from the germline V gene. The V and J ends lost 3 bases and 7 bases respectively, with 12 bases between them. The CDR3 has 14 amino acids. The CDR3 DNA reads TGTGCCAGCAGCTTGGTCGGGGCGGGTGAAAAACTGTTTTTT. It encodes CASSLVGAGEKLFF.

V is TRBV28 and J is TRBJ1-5; tentatively, D is TRBD1 (6 bases). Trimming shortened V by 2 bases and J by 0 bases, and 14 bases separated the two germline ends. This CDR3 is 17 amino acids long. CDR1 is MDHEN and CDR2 is SYDVKM in the germline V gene. CDR3 sequence: CASSLTLDSISNQPQHF. The CDR3 nucleotides are TGTGCCAGCAGTTTAACCCTGGACAGTATTAGCAATCAGCCCCAGCATTTT.

This clonotype has a handful of counts. The chain employs TRBV25-1 and TRBJ2-5; 7 bases align to TRBD1. The CDR3 has 13 residues. The V segment lost 6 bases and the J segment 6 bases; nucleotides outside the gene matches: 7. Germline CDR1 reads MGHDK; CDR2 reads SYGVNS. The CDR3 sequence is CASRTGNVKTQYF. The CDR3, as DNA: TGTGCCAGCAGGACAGGGAATGTGAAGACCCAGTACTTC.

This sequence joins TRBV19 and TRBJ2-6, with D possibly being TRBD1 (6 bases). Germline loops: CDR1 LNHDA, CDR2 SQIVND (reference sequence). The CDR3 consists of 19 residues. With 3 bases removed from V and 0 bases from J, the gap between germline ends came to 18 bases. Here the CDR3 DNA reads TGTGCCAGTAGTATTCCGATTCCAGGGGTAAGCTCTGGGGCCAACGTCCTGACTTTC. Translation: CASSIPIPGVSSGANVLTF.